Shown below are 26 T cell receptor beta chains from a single sample sequenced in a study of cytomegalovirus exposure and HLA in healthy donors. The study ran its PCR with 60 Vbeta and 13 Jbeta primers. Clones were read by immunoSEQ multiplex PCR, and TCRdb kept only the in-frame ones, dropping some. The table lists more than 150,000 clones, 60% to 85% of them singletons. Sequenced: PBMCs. Receptor source: a woman aged 40-49 years in good health and CMV-seropositive.

The chain employs TRBV5-6 and TRBJ2-6, with TRBD2 matching 11 bases. Germline V lookup: CDR1 SGHDT, CDR2 YYEEEE. This CDR3 has 17 amino acids. The V gene end was trimmed by 9 bases and the J gene end by 0 bases; junction bases not matched to a gene: 8. Here the CDR3 reads CATRLGTSGSGANVLTF. Here the CDR3 DNA reads TGTGCCACACGACTCGGGACTAGCGGCTCTGGGGCCAACGTCCTGACTTTC.

Only one count was recorded for this clone. The CDR3 is CASSVGLLSYEQYF. Here the CDR3 DNA reads TGTGCCAGCAGTGTAGGACTTTTGTCCTACGAGCAGTACTTC. The rearrangement links TRBV6-1 to TRBJ2-7; tentative D call: TRBD2 (5 bases). Germline values: CDR1 MNHNS, CDR2 SASEGT. The CDR3 sequence is 14 residues long. Trimming pared 4 bases from V and 1 base from J, leaving 11 bases between.

V usage is TRBV5-1 and J usage is TRBJ2-7, with 10 bases fitting TRBD2. The ends lost 0 bases at V and 6 bases at J; junction bases unmatched: 9. CDR3 length: 16 amino acids. Germline lookup yields CDR1 SGHRS and CDR2 YFSETQ. This chain's CDR3 is CASSLASGGASAEQYF. The CDR3, as DNA: TGCGCCAGCAGCTTGGCCAGCGGGGGGGCCTCTGCCGAGCAGTACTTC.

The chain is built from TRBV7-9 and TRBJ1-4, with TRBD1 matching over 10 bases. CDR1 is SEHNR, CDR2 FQNEAQ, per germline (reference sequence). V was clipped by 4 bases and J by 4 bases; unmatched bases: 6. The CDR3 length is 16 residues. The CDR3 DNA reads as TGTGCCAGCAGCTGGACAGGGGGTTTCTTTAATGAAAAACTGTTTTTT. Protein product: CASSWTGGFFNEKLFF.

The rearrangement uses TRBV6-5 and TRBJ2-7; D unresolved. V lost 4 bases to trimming and J lost 2 bases, with 12 bases between them. Germline V gene data show CDR1 as MNHEY and CDR2 as SVGAGI. CDR3 length: 14 amino acids. The CDR3 DNA is TGTGCCAGCAGTTTTGCCCTAAACGCCTACGAGCAGTACTTC. Translated, it gives CASSFALNAYEQYF.

The CDR3 protein is CASSPNIRVSGELFF. In DNA form, the CDR3 reads TGCGCCAGCAGCCCAAACATCAGGGTTTCCGGGGAGCTGTTTTTT. The chain combines TRBV5-1 with TRBJ2-2; tentative D call: TRBD1 (5 bases). The length of the CDR3 is 15 residues. CDR1 is SGHRS and CDR2 is YFSETQ in the germline V gene. Between the trimmed V and J ends, which lost 4 bases and 6 bases, there was a span of 16 bases.

This clone was detected only a few times. The rearrangement uses TRBV7-2 and TRBJ1-2; TRBD1 aligns across 8 bases. V dropped 1 base and J dropped 7; count of bases not matched to a gene: 8. CDR3 length equals 15 residues. Germline V gives CDR1 SGHTA, CDR2 FQGNSA. The CDR3 loop is CASSLGRTGGAGYTF. Here the CDR3 DNA reads TGTGCCAGCAGCTTAGGGAGAACAGGGGGGGCTGGCTACACCTTC.

The chain has TRBV7-9 and TRBJ2-7; possibly TRBD1 for D (6 bases). V lost 5 bases to trimming and J lost 4 bases, with 18 bases between them. CDR1 and CDR2 from the germline V gene are SEHNR and FQNEAQ (reference sequence). This CDR3 is 15 amino acids long. The CDR3 DNA reads TGTGCCAGCAGCGGTACAGGGTTCCCCCTATACGAGCAGTACTTC. It codes for CASSGTGFPLYEQYF.

The V and J genes are TRBV27 and TRBJ1-1; 7 positions agree with TRBD1. The germline CDR1 and CDR2 sequences are MNHEY and SMNVEV (reference sequence). The CDR3 extends over 15 amino acids. The ends lost 2 bases at V and 3 bases at J; junction bases unmatched: 6. The CDR3 sequence is CASSLRDSTYTEAFF. The CDR3 DNA follows: TGTGCCAGCAGTTTAAGGGACAGCACCTACACTGAAGCTTTCTTT.

The rearrangement uses TRBV10-3 and TRBJ2-3, with 8 bases identical to TRBD1. This CDR3 spans 13 amino acids. The ends lost 6 bases at V and 5 bases at J; junction bases unmatched: 4. Germline V gene data show CDR1 as ENHRY and CDR2 as SYGVKD. CDR3 protein: CAIRPDREDTQYF. CDR3 DNA sequence: TGTGCCATCAGGCCGGACAGGGAAGATACGCAGTATTTT.

The chain has TRBV7-9 and TRBJ2-7; D not certain. The V gene lost 4 bases and the J gene lost 6 bases, with 13 bases spanning the gap. Germline values: CDR1 SEHNR, CDR2 FQNEAQ (reference sequence). This CDR3 is built from 13 residues. The CDR3 region is CASSSTPHLEQYF. CDR3 nucleotides: TGTGCCAGCAGCTCGACACCCCACCTCGAGCAGTACTTC.

The chain employs TRBV27 and TRBJ1-5; D possibly corresponds to TRBD1 (6 bases). Trimming shortened V by 3 bases and J by 11 bases, and 14 bases separated the two germline ends. CDR3 length: 13 amino acids. In germline, CDR1 is MNHEY, CDR2 SMNVEV (reference sequence). In DNA form, the CDR3 reads TGTGCCAGCAGTTTTTTACAGGCAGGGGCCCAGCATTTT. It is translated as CASSFLQAGAQHF.

The CDR3 region is CASSYLSGTVPFRTPDEKLFF. The DNA for the CDR3 is TGTGCCAGCAGTTACCTATCCGGGACAGTTCCTTTCCGAACGCCCGATGAAAAACTGTTTTTT. The chain couples TRBV28 to TRBJ1-4, with 7 bases lining up with TRBD1. This CDR3 has 21 residues. The trim removed 4 bases at V and 6 bases at J, leaving 26 bases unmatched. From germline, CDR1 is MDHEN and CDR2 SYDVKM.

The chain is built from TRBV18 and TRBJ2-3, with 10 bases that match TRBD2. This CDR3 comprises 17 residues. Per the germline V gene, CDR1 is KGHSH and CDR2 is LQKENI. V lost 2 bases to trimming and J lost 5 bases; unmatched junction nucleotides: 10. CDR3 in amino acids: CASSPDLAGVNEDTQYF. The CDR3 DNA reads TGTGCCAGCTCACCAGACCTAGCGGGGGTAAATGAAGATACGCAGTATTTT.

The rearrangement uses TRBV18 and TRBJ2-7; TRBD2 matches 7 bases. Germline CDR1 is KGHSH and CDR2 is LQKENI. After removal of 0 bases from V and 2 bases from J, the junction contained 10 bases not matched to a gene. The CDR3 is made up of 17 amino acids. CDR3 region: CASSPPGGRDRPYEQYF. The CDR3 DNA reads TGTGCCAGCTCACCACCCGGTGGGAGGGACCGACCCTACGAGCAGTACTTC. Full variable domain (rest looked up from reference TRBV18 and TRBJ2-7): NAGVMQNPRHLVRRRGQEARLRCSPMKGHSHVYWYRQLPEEGLKFMVYLQKENIIDESGMPKERFSAEFPKEGPSILRIQQVVRGDSAAYFCASSPPGGRDRPYEQYFGPGTRLTVT.

This rearrangement joins TRBV7-2 to TRBJ2-2; 8 bases line up with TRBD2. Germline CDR1 SGHTA, CDR2 FQGNSA. This CDR3 is built from 13 residues. J was trimmed by 4 bases and V by 6 bases; bases with no gene match: 1. The CDR3 DNA reads TGTGCCAGCAGGCTAGCGGGCACCGGGGAGCTGTTTTTT. Encoded protein: CASRLAGTGELFF.

This chain uses TRBV6-5 with TRBJ2-7; TRBD1 is a possible D gene (6 bases). The CDR3 is 13 residues long. Per the germline V gene, CDR1 is MNHEY and CDR2 is SVGAGI. Trimming left V 5 bases short and J 1 base short, with 9 bases between. DNA for the CDR3: TGTGCCAGCAGTCGACAGGCGTCCTACGAGCAGTACTTC. It encodes CASSRQASYEQYF.

This rearrangement joins TRBV10-3 to TRBJ1-2; no clear D. Germline V lookup: CDR1 ENHRY, CDR2 SYGVKD. The CDR3 contains 14 residues. Trimming removed 0 bases from V and 6 bases from J, with 11 bases in between. The CDR3 region has the DNA TGTGCCATCAGTGAGTCTGGGCTAAGAAATGGCTACACCTTC. This encodes CAISESGLRNGYTF.

The chain has TRBV30 and TRBJ1-1; D unresolved. The V gene's germline CDR1 is GTSNPN and CDR2 SVGIG (reference sequence). V lost 0 bases and J lost 4, with 9 bases in between. This CDR3 is built from 13 residues. The CDR3 DNA sequence: TGTGCCTGGAGTGTAGCGGGGAGCACTGAAGCTTTCTTT. Translation gives CAWSVAGSTEAFF.

The J gene is TRBJ2-2, the V gene TRBV2; perhaps TRBD2 as D (7 bases). The germline CDR1 and CDR2 sequences are SNHLY and FYNNEI. Trimming removed 6 bases at V and 2 bases at J, with 16 bases between. The length of the CDR3 is 16 residues. CDR3 sequence (DNA): TGTGCCAGCAGCGTAGGGAGGGGGGGCAACACCGGGGAGCTGTTTTTT. Amino acid sequence: CASSVGRGGNTGELFF. Supplemented by reference TRBV2 and TRBJ2-2, the full variable domain reads EPEVTQTPSHQVTQMGQEVILRCVPISNHLYFYWYRQILGQKVEFLVSFYNNEISEKSEIFDDQFSVERPDGSNFTLKIRSTKLEDSAMYFCASSVGRGGNTGELFFGEGSRLTVL.

The rearrangement joins TRBV19 to TRBJ2-1; possibly TRBD2 for D (6 bases). The ends were cut back, 5 bases at V and 3 bases at J, with 11 bases in the middle. This CDR3 is 14 amino acids long. Per the germline V gene, CDR1 is LNHDA and CDR2 is SQIVND (reference sequence). The CDR3 bases are TGTGCCAGTAGTTGGAGGGGAAACTACAATGAGCAGTTCTTC. Its translation: CASSWRGNYNEQFF.

The V and J genes are TRBV5-1 and TRBJ1-1; TRBD1 matches 9 bases. CDR1 and CDR2 from the germline V gene are SGHRS and YFSETQ. After removal of 2 bases from V and 11 bases from J, the junction contained 7 bases not matched to a gene. The CDR3 loop spans 13 amino acids. CDR3: CASSLDGTGCAFF. The CDR3 region has the DNA TGCGCCAGCAGCTTAGACGGGACAGGGTGCGCTTTCTTT.

The gene calls are TRBV27 and TRBJ2-7; possible D gene TRBD1, 6 bases. The length of the CDR3 is 15 residues. Trimming pared 5 bases from V and 0 bases from J, leaving 14 bases between. CDR1 and CDR2 (germline): MNHEY, SMNVEV (reference sequence). CDR3 loop: CASSRYRGGSYEQYF. The CDR3 coding sequence is TGTGCCAGCAGTCGGTATCGAGGGGGCTCCTACGAGCAGTACTTC.

V gene TRBV5-4 combines with J gene TRBJ2-1, with a tentative D call TRBD2 (6 bases). V shed 4 bases and J shed 3 bases, with 11 bases lying between them. Germline V lookup: CDR1 SGHNT, CDR2 YYREEE (reference sequence). The CDR3 consists of 14 residues. Here the CDR3 DNA reads TGTGCCAGCAGCCTCCGGGACTTCTACAATGAGCAGTTCTTC. Translated, it gives CASSLRDFYNEQFF.

With regard to this clone: This sample also contains other DNA sequences that code for the same CDR3. This sequence joins TRBV19 and TRBJ1-5; possible D gene TRBD1, 6 bases. The CDR3 is made up of 15 amino acids. The V end lost 2 bases, the J end lost 4 bases, and 12 bases lay between the germline ends. Germline CDR1 LNHDA, CDR2 SQIVND (reference sequence). The DNA for the CDR3 is TGTGCCAGTAGTATAATAGGGGGACCAAATCAGCCCCAGCATTTT. Protein: CASSIIGGPNQPQHF.

The rearrangement uses TRBV30 and TRBJ2-5, with D uncertain. V was cut by 3 bases and J by 2 bases, with 7 bases left in between. The CDR3 length is 12 residues. CDR1 is GTSNPN and CDR2 is SVGIG in the germline V gene (reference sequence). CDR3 amino acids: CAWSTFQETQYF. In nucleotides, the CDR3 is TGTGCCTGGAGCACATTTCAAGAGACCCAGTACTTC.